These 31 T cell receptor beta chains were sequenced from one sample in a study of OX40 agonist ivuxolimab in advanced cancers. Only in-frame clones appear in the TCRdb table, and some are missing; sequencing was by immunoSEQ multiplex PCR. Altogether some 95,000 clones are present, approximately 85% being singletons, with the ten largest covering 3.5% to 4%. The material sequenced was CD4+ or CD8+ T cells sorted from blood, taken in a trial of the OX40 agonist ivuxolimab. These receptors originate from an adult with an advanced solid tumor such as melanoma, head and neck, liver or kidney cancer.

This clone was seen a few times. The chain recombines TRBV28 with TRBJ2-1; TRBD2 agrees at 11 bases. The CDR3 is 15 amino acids. The V segment lost 6 bases and the J segment 7 bases; nucleotides outside the gene matches: 8. From germline, CDR1 is MDHEN and CDR2 SYDVKM. CDR3 coding DNA: TGTGCCAGCAGACCGGGACTAGCGGCGACGAATGAGCAGTTCTTC. Its translation: CASRPGLAATNEQFF.

There are a few counts of this clone. The chain links TRBV11-2 to TRBJ2-1; a weak D match, TRBD2 (6 bases). Germline V gives CDR1 SGHAT, CDR2 FQNNGV. The CDR3 spans 13 residues. V lost 1 base and J 10 bases, leaving 11 bases between the germline ends. The CDR3 nucleotides read TGTGCCAGCAGCTTAGGTCCGGACTACGAGCAGTTCTTC. Translated: CASSLGPDYEQFF.

V gene TRBV7-9 combines with J gene TRBJ1-4; no firm D call. Trimming took 4 bases from V and 0 from J, leaving 12 bases between them. The CDR3 has 16 amino acids. Germline CDR1 reads SEHNR; CDR2 reads FQNEAQ (reference sequence). CDR3 nucleotide sequence: TGTGCCAGCAGCTCATTTTTACTGGCAACTAATGAAAAACTGTTTTTT. It specifies CASSSFLLATNEKLFF.

The chain has TRBV7-3 and TRBJ2-7, with 7 bases fitting TRBD1. This CDR3 has 14 residues. The ends lost 10 bases at V and 0 bases at J; junction bases unmatched: 9. Germline-derived CDR1 and CDR2 are SGHTA and FQGTGA. CDR3 amino acids: CATPGRDSSYEQYF. CDR3 DNA sequence: TGTGCCACCCCCGGCCGGGACAGCTCCTACGAGCAGTACTTC. The variable domain in full, with the rest retrieved from reference TRBV7-3 and TRBJ2-7, is GAGVSQTPSNKVTEKGKYVELRCDPISGHTALYWYRQSLGQGPEFLIYFQGTGAADDSGLPNDRFFAVRPEGSVSTLKIQRTERGDSAVYLCATPGRDSSYEQYFGPGTRLTVT.

This clone was seen just once. The chain recombines TRBV19 with TRBJ1-2; D gene uncertain. Germline CDR1 reads LNHDA; CDR2 reads SQIVND (reference sequence). The CDR3 covers 12 residues. V lost 8 bases and J 1 base, leaving 8 bases between the germline ends. CDR3 coding DNA: TGTGCCAGTGCTACTGTTAACTATGGCTACACCTTC. This encodes CASATVNYGYTF.

The V gene is TRBV15, the J gene TRBJ2-7; D might be TRBD1 (6 bases). V lost 1 base and J lost 2, with 9 bases in between. Per the germline V gene, CDR1 is LNHNV and CDR2 is YYDKDF (reference sequence). The CDR3 is made up of 14 amino acids. CDR3 residues: CATSRVDRTYEQYF. CDR3 coding DNA: TGTGCCACCAGCAGAGTTGACAGGACCTACGAGCAGTACTTC.

The chain links TRBV27 to TRBJ2-7; D is possibly TRBD2 (7 bases). Trimming shortened V by 5 bases and J by 1 base, and 15 bases separated the two germline ends. The CDR3 runs 15 residues. CDR1 is MNHEY, CDR2 SMNVEV, per germline (reference sequence). This CDR3 is CASSPLGGGSYEQYF. In DNA form, the CDR3 reads TGTGCCAGCAGTCCCTTAGGGGGAGGGTCCTACGAGCAGTACTTC.

The chain joins TRBV2 to TRBJ2-7, with D possibly matching TRBD1 (5 bases). The CDR3 spans 14 residues. CDR1 is SNHLY and CDR2 is FYNNEI in the germline V gene. V was trimmed by 3 bases and J by 3 bases, leaving 12 bases between them. CDR3 sequence (DNA): TGTGCCAGCAGTGATGCAAGGGGCCTCTACGAGCAGTACTTC. Translating it yields CASSDARGLYEQYF.

This rearrangement joins TRBV10-3 to TRBJ2-1; a possible D gene is TRBD2 (9 bases). Germline V gene sequence: CDR1 ENHRY, CDR2 SYGVKD. V dropped 2 bases and J dropped 7 bases, with 24 bases sitting between them. The CDR3 has 18 residues. The CDR3 DNA reads as TGTGCCATCAGTGAGGGACAGGGTTGGCGGGAGGGCCCTAATGAGCAGTTCTTC. Translating it yields CAISEGQGWREGPNEQFF.

The chain joins TRBV7-9 to TRBJ1-4; tentative D call: TRBD1 (5 bases). The CDR3 is 13 residues long. V was shortened by 4 bases and J by 6 bases, with 9 bases between the two germline ends. Germline CDR1 SEHNR, CDR2 FQNEAQ (reference sequence). CDR3 loop: CASSSWGDEKLFF. CDR3 in DNA: TGTGCCAGCAGCTCTTGGGGGGATGAAAAACTGTTTTTT. Complete variable domain (other parts from reference TRBV7-9 and TRBJ1-4): DTGVSQNPRHKITKRGQNVTFRCDPISEHNRLYWYRQTLGQGPEFLTYFQNEAQLEKSRLLSDRFSAERPKGSFSTLEIQRTEQGDSAMYLCASSSWGDEKLFFGSGTQLSVL.

The chain joins TRBV11-2 to TRBJ1-3; D is uncertain. The CDR3 loop spans 15 amino acids. V lost 1 base and J lost 2, with 9 bases in between. Germline CDR1 reads SGHAT; CDR2 reads FQNNGV. CDR3 DNA sequence: TGTGCCAGCAGCTTAGGGCGATATACTGGAAACACCATATATTTT. Its translation is CASSLGRYTGNTIYF.

The J gene is TRBJ1-2, the V gene TRBV6-1; D perhaps matches TRBD1 (5 bases). V shed 4 bases and J shed 8 bases, with 32 bases lying between them. The CDR3 has 19 amino acids. Germline values: CDR1 MNHNS, CDR2 SASEGT. The CDR3 DNA is TGTGCCAGCAGTGGGCGTGCCCTGACAAATTCGGGAGGGGTAGGCGGCTACACCTTC. Its protein product is CASSGRALTNSGGVGGYTF.

The chain links TRBV9 to TRBJ2-7; D is undetermined. Between the trimmed V and J ends, which lost 4 bases and 5 bases, there was a span of 19 bases. The CDR3 is made up of 15 amino acids. The germline V gene encodes CDR1 SGDLS and CDR2 YYNGEE. CDR3 region: CASSPSPTPMHEQYF. The CDR3 DNA reads TGTGCCAGCAGCCCGAGCCCCACACCTATGCACGAGCAGTACTTC.

The chain couples TRBV30 to TRBJ2-7; TRBD2 agrees at 7 bases. The V gene end was trimmed by 2 bases and the J gene end by 3 bases; junction bases not matched to a gene: 13. Germline CDR1 and CDR2: GTSNPN and SVGIG (reference sequence). This CDR3 has 16 residues. CDR3 DNA: TGTGCCTGGAGTTGGGGGGGGTCACCCTCTAACTACGAGCAGTACTTC. This sequence encodes CAWSWGGSPSNYEQYF.

Only a few counts were recorded for this clone. V is TRBV6-6 and J is TRBJ1-5; no clear D. This CDR3 has 14 residues. V was cut by 0 bases and J by 5 bases, with 8 bases left in between. Germline V gene lookup returns CDR1 MNHNY and CDR2 SVGAGI (reference sequence). The CDR3 coding sequence is TGTGCCAGCAGTTACTCGAACCTCCATCAGCCCCAGCATTTT. Its protein product is CASSYSNLHQPQHF.

The rearrangement links TRBV6-1 to TRBJ2-5, with TRBD1 as a possible D gene (6 bases). Looked up from germline, CDR1 is MNHNS and CDR2 is SASEGT. This CDR3 has 12 amino acids. Between the trimmed V and J ends, which lost 4 bases and 7 bases, there was a span of 10 bases. The CDR3 region is CASSATGSTQYF. In nucleotides, the CDR3 is TGTGCCAGCAGTGCGACAGGTTCGACCCAGTACTTC.

The rearrangement links TRBV7-2 to TRBJ2-5; D remains unclear. The CDR3 is 13 amino acids. The germline V gene has CDR1 SGHTA and CDR2 FQGNSA. Trimming took off 0 bases at V and 1 base at J, with 3 bases between the two ends. CDR3 nucleotides: TGTGCCAGCAGCTTAGCGCCCCAAGAGACCCAGTACTTC. Its translation: CASSLAPQETQYF.

V is TRBV4-1 and J is TRBJ2-1; TRBD2 agrees at 9 bases. Germline assignment: CDR1 MGHRA and CDR2 YSYEKL. The CDR3 covers 16 residues. V shed 1 base and J 4 bases; nucleotides not matched to a gene: 5. CDR3 residues: CASSQGWTSEYNEQFF. The CDR3 region has the DNA TGCGCCAGCAGCCAAGGTTGGACTAGCGAATACAATGAGCAGTTCTTC.

The chain is built from TRBV19 and TRBJ2-2, with a possible D match to TRBD2 (6 bases). The CDR3 covers 15 residues. The V gene lost 0 bases and the J gene lost 2 bases, with 7 bases spanning the gap. Germline CDR1 reads LNHDA; CDR2 reads SQIVND (reference sequence). The chain's CDR3 is CASSIEGTNTGELFF. The CDR3 bases are TGTGCCAGTAGTATAGAGGGGACTAACACCGGGGAGCTGTTTTTT.

The chain combines TRBV11-3 with TRBJ1-2, with D perhaps matching TRBD1 (6 bases). Trimming took 0 bases from V and 2 from J, leaving 7 bases between them. In germline, CDR1 is SGHNT, CDR2 YENEEA. The CDR3 spans 14 residues. The CDR3 sequence is CASSLDGGNYGYTF. The CDR3, as DNA: TGTGCCAGCAGCTTAGATGGGGGCAACTATGGCTACACCTTC.

The chain has TRBV18 and TRBJ2-1; no clear D gene. Germline assignment: CDR1 KGHSH and CDR2 LQKENI. With 3 bases removed from V and 6 bases from J, the gap between germline ends came to 15 bases. The CDR3 length is 15 residues. The CDR3 DNA is TGTGCCAGCTCACCGGGTCTAGACGTCCTCAATGAGCAGTTCTTC. This sequence encodes CASSPGLDVLNEQFF. The full variable domain, in which reference TRBV18 and TRBJ2-1 provide the parts outside the CDR3, is NAGVMQNPRHLVRRRGQEARLRCSPMKGHSHVYWYRQLPEEGLKFMVYLQKENIIDESGMPKERFSAEFPKEGPSILRIQQVVRGDSAAYFCASSPGLDVLNEQFFGPGTRLTVL.

The genes are TRBV5-1 and TRBJ2-2; 7 nucleotides align to TRBD2. Trimming took 0 bases from V and 3 from J; bases not matched to a gene: 2. This CDR3 is 15 amino acids long. Germline V gene data show CDR1 as SGHRS and CDR2 as YFSETQ. CDR3 residues: CASSLGGSDTGELFF. Here the CDR3 DNA reads TGCGCCAGCAGCTTGGGCGGGAGTGACACCGGGGAGCTGTTTTTT.

The chain recombines TRBV2 with TRBJ2-1; weak D call: TRBD1 (5 bases). V lost 7 bases and J lost 6, with 10 bases in between. From germline, CDR1 is SNHLY and CDR2 FYNNEI. The length of the CDR3 is 12 residues. The CDR3: CASTTARNEQFF. The CDR3 coding sequence is TGTGCCAGCACGACAGCCCGCAATGAGCAGTTCTTC.

The chain couples TRBV11-2 to TRBJ2-1; 7 nucleotides align to TRBD2. This CDR3 is built from 14 residues. Looked up from germline, CDR1 is SGHAT and CDR2 is FQNNGV. J gave up 4 bases and V 4 bases, and 4 bases lay outside the gene matches. CDR3 in amino acids: CASSWDSGYNEQFF. CDR3 sequence (DNA): TGTGCCAGCAGCTGGGATAGCGGGTACAATGAGCAGTTCTTC.

V gene TRBV18 combines with J gene TRBJ1-2; D is ambiguous. Germline V gene sequence: CDR1 KGHSH, CDR2 LQKENI. V shed 8 bases and J shed 7 bases, with 17 bases lying between them. This CDR3 spans 13 amino acids. CDR3 sequence: CASQAGNEGGYTF. The CDR3 nucleotides read TGTGCCAGCCAGGCAGGAAATGAGGGTGGCTACACCTTC.

This chain joins TRBV9 and TRBJ2-5; D is uncertain. TRBJ2-7 matches the DNA end more closely, so the J call is doubtful. The germline V gene has CDR1 SGDLS and CDR2 YYNGEE. The CDR3 runs 14 residues. The DNA of the CDR3 is TGTGCCAGCAGCTCGGATGACATTTCCTACGAGCAGTACTTC. Its protein product is CASSSDDISYEQYF.

As for this clone: In the same sample, other DNA sequences code for this CDR3. The V gene is TRBV19, the J gene TRBJ1-1; D may be TRBD1 (6 bases). Germline values: CDR1 LNHDA, CDR2 SQIVND (reference sequence). CDR3 length equals 13 residues. The V gene lost 1 base and the J gene lost 4 bases, with 7 bases spanning the gap. The CDR3 bases are TGTGCCAGTAGTATAGGAGGGGGCACTGAAGCTTTCTTT. Its translation is CASSIGGGTEAFF. The variable domain in full, with the rest retrieved from reference TRBV19 and TRBJ1-1, is DGGITQSPKYLFRKEGQNVTLSCEQNLNHDAMYWYRQDPGQGLRLIYYSQIVNDFQKGDIAEGYSVSREKKESFPLTVTSAQKNPTAFYLCASSIGGGTEAFFGQGTRLTVV.

V is TRBV5-1 and J is TRBJ1-4, with D perhaps matching TRBD1 (6 bases). Trimming shortened V by 0 bases and J by 4 bases, and 10 bases separated the two germline ends. This CDR3 contains 15 residues. Per the germline V gene, CDR1 is SGHRS and CDR2 is YFSETQ. Here the CDR3 reads CASSLEGHRNEKLFF. The CDR3 nucleotides read TGCGCCAGCAGCTTGGAGGGACACCGTAATGAAAAACTGTTTTTT. Using reference TRBV5-1 and TRBJ1-4 for the parts outside the CDR3, the full variable domain is KAGVTQTPRYLIKTRGQQVTLSCSPISGHRSVSWYQQTPGQGLQFLFEYFSETQRNKGNFPGRFSGRQFSNSRSEMNVSTLELGDSALYLCASSLEGHRNEKLFFGSGTQLSVL.

The CDR3 bases are TGTGCCAGCAGCCCACCTGGGGGGAACACCGGGGAGCTGTTTTTT. Protein sequence: CASSPPGGNTGELFF. V gene TRBV7-9 combines with J gene TRBJ2-2, with D perhaps matching TRBD1 or TRBD2 (5 bases each). Germline lookup yields CDR1 SEHNR and CDR2 FQNEAQ (reference sequence). V lost 5 bases to trimming and J lost 1 base, with 11 bases between them. This CDR3 contains 15 residues.

The chain combines TRBV27 with TRBJ2-7; D gene unclear. Germline V CDR1 and CDR2: MNHEY, SMNVEV (reference sequence). Trimming took off 6 bases at V and 4 bases at J, with 16 bases between the two ends. CDR3 size: 14 residues. The CDR3 protein is CASSPKQIPYEQYF. The CDR3 bases are TGTGCCAGCAGCCCGAAACAGATACCTTACGAGCAGTACTTC.

In this sample, this clone turned up a few times. This chain joins TRBV11-2 and TRBJ1-2, with a possible D match to TRBD1 (6 bases). Trimming took off 2 bases at V and 8 bases at J, with 18 bases between the two ends. Germline loops: CDR1 SGHAT, CDR2 FQNNGV. The CDR3 totals 15 residues. The CDR3 DNA follows: TGTGCCAGCAGCTTATTGAGTAACTTGGGGGGCGGCTACACCTTC. Protein product: CASSLLSNLGGGYTF. The whole variable domain, filled in from reference TRBV11-2 and TRBJ1-2, reads EAGVAQSPRYKIIEKRQSVAFWCNPISGHATLYWYQQILGQGPKLLIQFQNNGVVDDSQLPKDRFSAERLKGVDSTLKIQPAKLEDSAVYLCASSLLSNLGGGYTFGSGTRLTVV.